This TCR beta chain is drawn from a study of blood T cell repertoires in COVID-19 (dated by TCRdb to the early 2020s). General notes on the study: Collaborator samples came from the United States, Italy and Spain and covered acute and convalescent phases of COVID-19. The prospective study material was composed of cDNA or gDNA derived from T cells, B-cell-depleted T cells, or PBMCs. Deeply sampled blood TCRbeta repertoires from subjects exposed to, actively infected with, or recovered from COVID-19 were included in the dataset. The repertoires were made available in a free public database intended to serve as a resource for research on the immune response to SARS-CoV-2. The samples were drawn from the first 160 participants of the ongoing ImmuneRACE study and from 950 to 1,500 subjects provided by 6 global collaborators. The sample metadata nearly always contained a de-identified subject ID, COVID-19 status, age in years and sex. HLA class I and class II types, where available, came from metadata supplied by the sample provider rather than from assay-based typing.

In this sample, this clone turned up once. Which antigen it targets is not known. The input lacks base qualities; no much larger clone sits a single base away. Inclusive of the bounding cysteine and phenylalanine, the CDR3 is 17 residues long. Only the CDR3 portion is preserved as DNA: 51 bases, with reading frame beginning at the first base. The germline V gene (reference sequence) supplies CDR1 SGHNT and CDR2 YYREEE. V is pruned by 4 bases and J by 4 bases, leaving 16 bases of the junction without a gene match. TCRbeta CDR3 regions were amplified from genomic DNA using the immunoSEQ Assay, a bias-controlled multiplex PCR. The authors' analysis ran thus. Nucleated cell counts per sample were estimated from amplification of reference gene primers within the assay. To quantify the absolute abundance of each unique TCRbeta CDR3 rearrangement, sequence reads were collapsed and filtered. Productive Simpson clonality was computed per sample as the square root of Simpson's diversity index over productive rearrangements. Entries here come from immuneACCESS through TCRdb and include only in-frame sequences with V and J called. Some clones fail to appear in such tables; in the studies checked, an unresolved V gene covers under half of the shortfall, and the cause of the remainder is unknown. V and J calls and clone size come straight from that table; D and trimming were deduced from the DNA. A total of about 190,000 clones appear in this sample, approximately 79% of them only once. The ten largest clonotypes hold approximately 14% of the sample.

Whole blood was collected in K2EDTA tubes by collaborating institutions according to the institutions' own protocols. For TCRbeta analysis, collaborator samples were shipped as frozen whole blood, as isolated PBMCs, or as DNA extracted from either sample type. What the authors observed across the whole study: How much clinical and demographic metadata was included differed by source and by participant, and the metadata was provided uncurated.

The sequence was obtained from a man aged 25-40 years with active or convalescent COVID-19. Sequences were obtained from peripheral blood. This chain joins TRBV5-4 to TRBJ2-7; TRBD2 aligns with 8 central bases. The nucleotides read TGTGCCAGCAGCCGCGGACGGGGTAGCGGGAATGGGTACGAGCAGTACTTC. Its product reads: CASSRGRGSGNGYEQYF.